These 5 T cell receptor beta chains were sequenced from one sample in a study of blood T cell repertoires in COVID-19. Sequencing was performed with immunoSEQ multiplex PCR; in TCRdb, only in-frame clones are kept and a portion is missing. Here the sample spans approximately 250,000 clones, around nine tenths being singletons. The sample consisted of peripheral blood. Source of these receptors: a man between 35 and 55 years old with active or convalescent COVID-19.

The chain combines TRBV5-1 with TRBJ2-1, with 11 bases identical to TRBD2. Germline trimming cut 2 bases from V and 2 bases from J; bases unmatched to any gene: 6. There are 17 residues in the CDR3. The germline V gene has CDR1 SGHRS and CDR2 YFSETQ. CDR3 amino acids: CASSFQTSGKPYNEQFF. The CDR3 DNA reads TGCGCCAGCAGCTTCCAGACTAGCGGGAAACCCTACAATGAGCAGTTCTTC. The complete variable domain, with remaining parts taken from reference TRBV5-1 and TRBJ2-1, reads KAGVTQTPRYLIKTRGQQVTLSCSPISGHRSVSWYQQTPGQGLQFLFEYFSETQRNKGNFPGRFSGRQFSNSRSEMNVSTLELGDSALYLCASSFQTSGKPYNEQFFGPGTRLTVL.

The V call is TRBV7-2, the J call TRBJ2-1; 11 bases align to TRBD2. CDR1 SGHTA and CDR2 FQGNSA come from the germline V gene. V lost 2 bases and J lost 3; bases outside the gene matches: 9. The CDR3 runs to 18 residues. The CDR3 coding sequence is TGTGCCAGCAGCTTACACCCGGGGACTAGCGGTTACTACAATGAGCAGTTCTTC. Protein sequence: CASSLHPGTSGYYNEQFF.

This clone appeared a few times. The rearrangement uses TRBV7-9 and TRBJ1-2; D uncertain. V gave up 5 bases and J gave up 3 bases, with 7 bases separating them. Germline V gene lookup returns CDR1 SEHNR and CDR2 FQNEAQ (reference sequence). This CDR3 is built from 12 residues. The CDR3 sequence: CASSRSDYGYTF. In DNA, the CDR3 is TGTGCCAGCAGCAGATCGGACTATGGCTACACCTTC. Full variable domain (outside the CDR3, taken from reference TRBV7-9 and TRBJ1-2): DTGVSQNPRHKITKRGQNVTFRCDPISEHNRLYWYRQTLGQGPEFLTYFQNEAQLEKSRLLSDRFSAERPKGSFSTLEIQRTEQGDSAMYLCASSRSDYGYTFGSGTRLTVV.

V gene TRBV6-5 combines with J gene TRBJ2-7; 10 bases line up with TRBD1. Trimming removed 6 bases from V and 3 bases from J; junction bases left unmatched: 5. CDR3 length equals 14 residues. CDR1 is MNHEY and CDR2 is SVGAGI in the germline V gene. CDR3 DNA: TGTGCCAGCAGGGCCGGGACAGGGGTCTACGAGCAGTACTTC. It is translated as CASRAGTGVYEQYF.

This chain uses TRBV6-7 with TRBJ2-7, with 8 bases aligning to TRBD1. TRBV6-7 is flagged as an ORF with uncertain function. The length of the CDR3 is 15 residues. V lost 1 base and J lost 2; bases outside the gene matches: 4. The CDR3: CASSYWDRRTYEQYF. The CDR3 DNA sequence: TGTGCCAGCAGTTACTGGGACAGGAGAACCTACGAGCAGTACTTC.